The sequence of this TCR beta chain was determined in a study of T-cell memory formation after mild COVID-19. Sample barcodes and UMIs were carried by the TCR alpha and TCR beta cDNA libraries that 5'RACE generated with constant-segment primers. In TCRdb, the 5' RACE reads were re-called with MiXCR into one record per CDR3 protein. The sample includes some 110,000 distinct CDR3 sequences, roughly 12% seen only once; the top ten take around 27%. A few counts support this clonotype. Its antigen remains unknown. With V trimmed by 0 bases and J by 0 bases, 5 bases remained unmatched. This CDR3 has 16 residues. Germline V gene data show CDR1 as MGHRA and CDR2 as YSYEKL. Notes on the study in general: Certain responding clones were present in pre-infection memory, suggesting participation of cross-reactive memory. Whereas later expanders leaned CD4+, clones contracting day 15 to 85 showed a balanced CD4/CD8 makeup. For second-wave clones that peaked at day 37, SARS-CoV-2 specificity went unverified.

The specimen was PBMCs or a T cell subset sorted from them (not recorded which). The chain employs TRBV4-1 and TRBJ2-7; 7 bases match TRBD2. This clonotype was obtained from an adult woman who had mild COVID-19 (a few samples of this study predate the infection). Cell type and time point are not known. This CDR3 is CASSQDGSGASYEQYF. CDR3 sequence (DNA): TGCGCCAGCAGCCAAGACGGCAGCGGGGCCTCCTACGAGCAGTACTTC.